These 30 T cell receptor beta chains came from one sample sequenced in a study of T cell responses to AZD1222 COVID-19 vaccine. This table comes from immunoSEQ multiplex PCR, and its TCRdb copy is limited to in-frame clones, with some not included. The data contain some 120,000 clones, about 90% of them singletons. Here the sequenced sample was peripheral blood, taken on day 0 of AZD1222 vaccination. Receptor source: an adult in good health.

The chain joins TRBV7-3 to TRBJ2-7; 7 bases align to TRBD1. Germline V CDR1 and CDR2: SGHTA, FQGTGA. The ends lost 3 bases at V and 2 bases at J; junction bases unmatched: 4. This CDR3 spans 14 amino acids. CDR3 amino acids: CASSFHQGAYEQYF. The DNA of the CDR3 is TGTGCCAGCAGCTTCCATCAGGGGGCCTACGAGCAGTACTTC.

The J gene is TRBJ1-1, the V gene TRBV30, with D perhaps TRBD1 (5 bases). Trimming left V 7 bases short and J 0 bases short, with 12 bases between. CDR3 length equals 13 residues. The germline V gene encodes CDR1 GTSNPN and CDR2 SVGIG (reference sequence). CDR3 coding DNA: TGTGCCTTCAGGGACGGTATGAACACTGAAGCTTTCTTT. It translates to CAFRDGMNTEAFF.

This clone has only one observation. The rearrangement uses TRBV23-1 and TRBJ1-5; no clear D gene. TRBV23-1 is noted as an ORF with a role that remains uncertain. CDR3 length equals 16 residues. The V and J ends lost 0 bases and 4 bases respectively, with 13 bases between them. CDR3 amino acids: CASSQSSGQGNQPQHF. CDR3 bases: TGCGCCAGCAGTCAATCTTCGGGCCAAGGGAATCAGCCCCAGCATTTT.

V usage is TRBV27 and J usage is TRBJ1-4; no firm D call. CDR1 and CDR2 from the germline V gene are MNHEY and SMNVEV (reference sequence). The germline V and J ends were trimmed by 3 bases and 0 bases, with 2 bases remaining between them. There are 13 residues in the CDR3. Here the CDR3 DNA reads TGTGCCAGCAGTTTCACAACTAATGAAAAACTGTTTTTT. Its translation: CASSFTTNEKLFF.

This clone was seen a few times. The chain combines TRBV5-4 with TRBJ1-4; TRBD1 might be the D (6 bases). In germline, CDR1 is SGHNT, CDR2 YYREEE (reference sequence). The CDR3 is 16 amino acids. Trimming removed 3 bases from V and 4 bases from J, with 16 bases in between. The CDR3 DNA reads TGTGCCAGCAGCTCGGGCACAGGGACCCTTAATGAAAAACTGTTTTTT. It is translated as CASSSGTGTLNEKLFF. Variable domain in full (rest from reference TRBV5-4 and TRBJ1-4): ETGVTQSPTHLIKTRGQQVTLRCSSQSGHNTVSWYQQALGQGPQFIFQYYREEENGRGNFPPRFSGLQFPNYSSELNVNALELDDSALYLCASSSGTGTLNEKLFFGSGTQLSVL.

J is TRBJ1-4 and V is TRBV4-2, with D uncertain. V was clipped by 4 bases and J by 0 bases, with 6 bases between them. The length of the CDR3 is 14 residues. Germline V gene sequence: CDR1 LGHNA, CDR2 YNFKEQ. This CDR3 reads CASSLDSTNEKLFF. For the CDR3, the DNA is TGTGCCAGCAGCCTCGATTCAACTAATGAAAAACTGTTTTTT.

The chain carries TRBV6-1 and TRBJ2-1; 9 bases match TRBD2. V shed 3 bases and J 6 bases; nucleotides not matched to a gene: 9. CDR1 is MNHNS, CDR2 SASEGT, per germline. This CDR3 comprises 16 residues. The CDR3 region is CASSEFLAGVSNEQFF. The DNA for the CDR3 is TGTGCCAGCAGTGAGTTTTTAGCGGGAGTGAGCAATGAGCAGTTCTTC.

The V call is TRBV24-1, the J call TRBJ1-2; 7 nucleotides line up with TRBD1. Germline CDR1 is KGHDR and CDR2 is SFDVKD. The V segment lost 4 bases and the J segment 8 bases; nucleotides outside the gene matches: 3. The CDR3 has 12 residues. The chain's CDR3 is CATSDTGEGYTF. CDR3 nucleotide sequence: TGTGCCACCAGTGACACAGGGGAGGGCTACACCTTC.

Of note for this clone: This may be a read error: a much more frequent sequence differs by one nucleotide. The genes are TRBV6-4 and TRBJ2-2; D is possibly TRBD1 (5 bases). The germline V gene encodes CDR1 MRHNA and CDR2 SNTAGT. The CDR3 runs 15 residues. This CDR3 is CTSSASTDPGGELFF. DNA for the CDR3: TGTACCAGCAGTGCCTCGACAGACCCCGGAGGGGAGCTGTTTTTT.

This rearrangement joins TRBV6-5 to TRBJ1-2; D remains unclear. Germline loops: CDR1 MNHEY, CDR2 SVGAGI. The CDR3 is made up of 14 amino acids. V was clipped by 5 bases and J by 0 bases, with 10 bases between them. DNA for the CDR3: TGTGCCAGCAGTCCTCTATTCGCTAACTATGGCTACACCTTC. Its protein product is CASSPLFANYGYTF.

The chain combines TRBV2 with TRBJ2-7, with D unclear. This CDR3 spans 14 amino acids. Germline loops: CDR1 SNHLY, CDR2 FYNNEI. V lost 7 bases to trimming and J lost 2 bases, with 15 bases between them. The CDR3 spells CASTIQTSPYEQYF. The CDR3, as DNA: TGTGCCAGCACAATTCAGACGTCTCCCTACGAGCAGTACTTC.

This chain links TRBV7-2 with TRBJ2-7; 7 bases fit TRBD2. This CDR3 contains 15 residues. The V gene's germline CDR1 is SGHTA and CDR2 FQGNSA. V lost 6 bases and J lost 2; bases outside the gene matches: 10. CDR3 nucleotides: TGTGCCAGCAGTTTTAGCGGGTCACCTACCTACGAGCAGTACTTC. Encoded protein: CASSFSGSPTYEQYF.

The chain has TRBV10-2 and TRBJ1-6; D gene unclear. Between the trimmed V and J ends, which lost 8 bases and 0 bases, there was a span of 17 bases. The CDR3 runs to 17 residues. CDR1 is WSHSY and CDR2 is SAAADI in the germline V gene. As DNA, the CDR3 is TGCGCCAGCGAACTTGACGGTTCGAGCTCCTATAATTCACCCCTCCACTTT. Protein: CASELDGSSSYNSPLHF.

V usage is TRBV20-1 and J usage is TRBJ2-7; D may be TRBD2 (5 bases). Trimming stripped 3 bases from V and 6 bases from J, with 9 bases between. Germline V gives CDR1 DFQATT, CDR2 SNEGSKA (reference sequence). This CDR3 is built from 11 residues. The CDR3 region is CSASLASEQYF. In nucleotides, the CDR3 is TGCAGTGCTAGTCTAGCCTCCGAGCAGTACTTC.

This clone came up a few times. This sequence joins TRBV9 and TRBJ2-1; TRBD1 might be the D (6 bases). Germline V gives CDR1 SGDLS, CDR2 YYNGEE. This CDR3 has 14 residues. Trimming pared 6 bases from V and 3 bases from J, leaving 13 bases between. The CDR3 is CASTPGESYNEQFF. The CDR3 DNA reads as TGTGCCAGCACCCCAGGGGAGAGCTACAATGAGCAGTTCTTC.

The gene calls are TRBV4-1 and TRBJ2-4, with 7 bases identical to TRBD2. J was trimmed by 9 bases and V by 8 bases; bases with no gene match: 10. Germline values: CDR1 MGHRA, CDR2 YSYEKL. This CDR3 contains 13 residues. CDR3 sequence (DNA): TGCGCCAGCTCAGGCGGGGGTGGGGGCATTCAGTACTTC. Residues: CASSGGGGGIQYF.

The rearrangement links TRBV19 to TRBJ2-3, with a weak D call TRBD1 (6 bases). Deletions cut 6 bases from V and 0 bases from J, with 16 bases between. Germline values: CDR1 LNHDA, CDR2 SQIVND (reference sequence). The length of the CDR3 is 16 residues. The DNA of the CDR3 is TGTGCCAGTAGATTTCGGGACACTTCTAGCACAGATACGCAGTATTTT. This codes for CASRFRDTSSTDTQYF.

This chain connects TRBV11-2 to TRBJ2-1, with a weak D call TRBD1 (5 bases). The CDR3 length is 13 residues. V lost 1 base to trimming and J lost 4 bases, with 5 bases between them. Germline V CDR1 and CDR2: SGHAT, FQNNGV. DNA for the CDR3: TGTGCCAGCAGCTTAGGGACATACAATGAGCAGTTCTTC. Its protein is CASSLGTYNEQFF. Full variable domain (missing parts from reference TRBV11-2 and TRBJ2-1): EAGVAQSPRYKIIEKRQSVAFWCNPISGHATLYWYQQILGQGPKLLIQFQNNGVVDDSQLPKDRFSAERLKGVDSTLKIQPAKLEDSAVYLCASSLGTYNEQFFGPGTRLTVL.

The chain couples TRBV7-6 to TRBJ2-1; D possibly corresponds to TRBD2 (5 bases). V lost 4 bases and J 4 bases, leaving 17 bases between the germline ends. The length of the CDR3 is 16 residues. CDR1 and CDR2 from the germline V gene are SGHVS and FNYEAQ. The CDR3 DNA reads TGTGCCAGCAGCTCATTTAGCCGTCGAGGGTACAATGAGCAGTTCTTC. Translating gives CASSSFSRRGYNEQFF.

The genes are TRBV5-4 and TRBJ2-1; D gene ambiguous. The CDR3 length is 13 residues. The V and J ends lost 4 bases and 0 bases respectively, with 5 bases between them. Germline lookup yields CDR1 SGHNT and CDR2 YYREEE (reference sequence). For the CDR3, the DNA is TGTGCCAGCAGCCTGAGCTCCTACAATGAGCAGTTCTTC. Protein product: CASSLSSYNEQFF.

The CDR3 is CASSGTSGRSSEQFF. The DNA of the CDR3 is TGCGCCAGCAGCGGGACTAGCGGGCGGAGTTCTGAGCAGTTCTTC. The chain couples TRBV4-1 to TRBJ2-1; 12 bases fit TRBD2. CDR3 length: 15 residues. With V trimmed by 5 bases and J by 9 bases, 8 bases remained unmatched. CDR1 is MGHRA and CDR2 is YSYEKL in the germline V gene.

The V and J genes are TRBV5-4 and TRBJ1-6; D gene ambiguous. V was pared by 5 bases and J by 6 bases, with 12 bases between. Germline V gene sequence: CDR1 SGHNT, CDR2 YYREEE (reference sequence). The CDR3 has 14 amino acids. CDR3 sequence reads: CASSQADRNSPLHF. In DNA form, the CDR3 reads TGTGCCAGCAGTCAAGCGGACCGTAATTCACCCCTCCACTTT.

This clone was found once. This chain uses TRBV4-2 with TRBJ2-5, with D possibly called TRBD1 or TRBD2 (5 bases each). V lost 7 bases and J 5 bases, leaving 20 bases between the germline ends. This CDR3 has 15 residues. The germline V gene has CDR1 LGHNA and CDR2 YNFKEQ. The CDR3 nucleotides are TGTGCCAGCAATGGGGCAGAGGGGAAGAGTGAGACCCAGTACTTC. Encoded protein: CASNGAEGKSETQYF.

The chain is built from TRBV30 and TRBJ1-2; 7 bases line up with TRBD1. The CDR3 is made up of 14 amino acids. The V and J ends lost 4 bases and 4 bases, in that order; junction bases with no gene match: 9. In germline, CDR1 is GTSNPN, CDR2 SVGIG (reference sequence). This chain's CDR3 is CAWTERAGGYGYTF. The CDR3 DNA follows: TGTGCCTGGACCGAAAGGGCAGGGGGCTATGGCTACACCTTC. Together with reference TRBV30 and TRBJ1-2, the CDR3 gives the full variable domain: SQTIHQWPATLVQPVGSPLSLECTVEGTSNPNLYWYRQAAGRGLQLLFYSVGIGQISSEVPQNLSASRPQDRQFILSSKKLLLSDSGFYLCAWTERAGGYGYTFGSGTRLTVV.

The rearrangement links TRBV24-1 to TRBJ2-1; no clear D. Germline CDR1 KGHDR, CDR2 SFDVKD. The CDR3 runs to 15 residues. Trimming removed 4 bases at V and 1 base at J, with 10 bases between. CDR3 sequence: CATSDEVGSYNEQFF. CDR3 bases: TGTGCCACCAGTGACGAGGTAGGTTCCTACAATGAGCAGTTCTTC.

This chain uses TRBV7-9 with TRBJ2-5; D remains ambiguous. CDR3 size: 16 residues. V gave up 5 bases and J gave up 1 base, with 17 bases separating them. CDR1 SEHNR and CDR2 FQNEAQ come from the germline V gene (reference sequence). CDR3 in amino acids: CASSRLYTSVQETQYF. The CDR3 nucleotides read TGTGCCAGCAGCCGACTTTACACTTCCGTCCAAGAGACCCAGTACTTC.

J is TRBJ2-2 and V is TRBV28; 12 nucleotides match TRBD2. Germline CDR1 is MDHEN and CDR2 is SYDVKM. The CDR3 length is 19 residues. Trimming took 3 bases from V and 7 from J; bases not matched to a gene: 15. The CDR3 DNA reads as TGTGCCAGCAGTTTTACGGTCCTAGCGGGAGGGCCCGGGATCGGGGAGCTGTTTTTT. This gives the protein CASSFTVLAGGPGIGELFF. Full variable domain (missing parts from reference TRBV28 and TRBJ2-2): DVKVTQSSRYLVKRTGEKVFLECVQDMDHENMFWYRQDPGLGLRLIYFSYDVKMKEKGDIPEGYSVSREKKERFSLILESASTNQTSMYLCASSFTVLAGGPGIGELFFGEGSRLTVL.

V is TRBV25-1 and J is TRBJ1-1, with D maybe TRBD1 (6 bases). The ends were cut back, 7 bases at V and 7 bases at J, with 13 bases in the middle. This CDR3 is built from 12 residues. CDR1 and CDR2 from the germline V gene are MGHDK and SYGVNS. The chain's CDR3 is CASNTGTDEAFF. For the CDR3, the DNA is TGTGCCAGCAACACAGGGACCGATGAAGCTTTCTTT.

This chain uses TRBV5-1 with TRBJ2-5; 8 bases match TRBD2. CDR1 SGHRS and CDR2 YFSETQ come from the germline V gene. This CDR3 has 15 amino acids. With V trimmed by 5 bases and J by 4 bases, 10 bases remained unmatched. CDR3: CASSSAGGQGETQYF. In DNA form, the CDR3 reads TGCGCCAGCAGTTCTGCGGGGGGCCAAGGAGAGACCCAGTACTTC.

This clone was seen a few times. The chain employs TRBV19 and TRBJ1-1; possibly TRBD1 for D (5 bases). There are 15 residues in the CDR3. Trimming took off 8 bases at V and 0 bases at J, with 16 bases between the two ends. Germline-derived CDR1 and CDR2 are LNHDA and SQIVND (reference sequence). This CDR3 reads CASSTQGRVNTEAFF. The CDR3 DNA sequence: TGTGCCAGTTCGACCCAGGGACGGGTGAACACTGAAGCTTTCTTT.